Detailed here is one TCR beta chain. The sample is drawn from a study of blood T cell repertoires in COVID-19. Whole-study context: COVID-19 samples collected from the United States, Italy and Spain covered acute and convalescent phases. Sample material is recorded as cDNA or gDNA derived from T cells, B-cell-depleted T cells, or PBMCs.

Per the authors' pipeline: Reference gene primer amplification yielded estimated nucleated cell counts. TCRdb keeps only in-frame clones here, not all; method: immunoSEQ multiplex PCR. V and J calls and clone size are as listed in that table; D and trimming were resolved from the DNA. The sample lists roughly 100,000 clones; 71% were seen once. The CDR3 runs to 14 residues. V gave up 1 base and J gave up 9 bases, with 13 bases separating them. CDR1 and CDR2 (germline): SGHAT, FQNNGV. Sample: peripheral blood. This chain links TRBV11-2 with TRBJ2-1; D is perhaps TRBD2 (7 bases). The clonotype originates from a human donor with acute or convalescent COVID-19. The donor label of this sample is uncertain. The CDR3 nucleotides are TGTGCCAGCAGCTTAGTCGGGGGGCCCCCTGAGCAGTTCTTC. This gives the protein CASSLVGGPPEQFF.